The clone carrying this TCR beta chain was recorded many times. The antigen is undetermined. Described time point: sample taken at primary tumor resection. Without sorting, whole RNA was sequenced from tumor, nontumor lung or frozen PBMC. These data are taken from a study of spatial heterogeneity in lung cancer. Across the study: As counted in raw reads, each unique TCR and UMI combination appeared more than ten times on average. Overall study results and limits: The study found ubiquitous expanded tumor TCRs in blood more at resection than follow-up.

Via MiXCR, TCRdb re-called the 5' RACE reads, giving one row per CDR3 protein. Of 24,000 or so distinct CDR3 sequences in the sample, 3.3% were seen once. The sample consisted of PBMCs, taken at surgery. The sequence derives from a female donor with early-stage non-small cell lung cancer.

CDR3 DNA: TGTGCCAGCAGCACAGCCCCAGGTGCAGAAGGCTATGGCTACACCTTC. This gives the protein CASSTAPGAEGYGYTF. The chain combines TRBV7-2 with TRBJ1-2, with D uncertain. The CDR3 runs to 16 residues. Looked up from germline, CDR1 is SGHTA and CDR2 is FQGNSA. Trimming left V 5 bases short and J 4 bases short, with 20 bases between. Combining the CDR3 with reference TRBV7-2 and TRBJ1-2 gives the whole variable domain GAGVSQSPSNKVTEKGKDVELRCDPISGHTALYWYRQSLGQGLEFLIYFQGNSAPDKSGLPSDRFSAERTGGSVSTLTIQRTQQEDSAVYLCASSTAPGAEGYGYTFGSGTRLTVV.